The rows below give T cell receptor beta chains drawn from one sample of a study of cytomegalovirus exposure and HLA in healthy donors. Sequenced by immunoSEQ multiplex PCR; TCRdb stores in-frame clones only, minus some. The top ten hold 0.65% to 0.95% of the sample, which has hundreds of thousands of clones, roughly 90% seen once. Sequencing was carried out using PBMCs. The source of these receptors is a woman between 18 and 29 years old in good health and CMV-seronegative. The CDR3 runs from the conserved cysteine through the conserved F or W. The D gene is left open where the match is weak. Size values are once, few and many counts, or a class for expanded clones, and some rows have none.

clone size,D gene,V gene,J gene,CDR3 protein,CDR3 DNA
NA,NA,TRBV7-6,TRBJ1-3,CASSLGGGPTGNTIYF,TGTGCCAGCAGCTTAGGGGGCGGACCCACTGGAAACACCATATATTTT
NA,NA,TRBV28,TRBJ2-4,CASSSIRWYNIQYF,TGTGCCAGCAGCTCCATACGGTGGTACAACATTCAGTACTTC
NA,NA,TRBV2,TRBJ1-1,CASSGVGRTGLGNTEAFF,TGTGCCAGCAGTGGCGTTGGTCGTACAGGGTTGGGGAACACTGAAGCTTTCTTT
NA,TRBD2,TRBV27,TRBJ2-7,CATSRLAGTYEQYF,TGTGCCACATCCCGACTAGCGGGGACATACGAGCAGTACTTC
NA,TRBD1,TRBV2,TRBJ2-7,CARSPDRLHPYEQYF,TGTGCCCGCTCACCGGACAGGCTGCACCCCTACGAGCAGTACTTC
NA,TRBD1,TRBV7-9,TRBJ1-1,CASSLVGTGWTEAFF,TGTGCCAGCAGCTTAGTCGGGACAGGGTGGACTGAAGCTTTCTTT
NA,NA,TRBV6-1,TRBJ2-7,CAGRYEQYF,TGTGCCGGGCGCTACGAGCAGTACTTC
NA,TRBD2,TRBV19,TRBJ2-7,CASSISTSGRAREQYF,TGTGCCAGTAGTATTTCGACTAGCGGGAGGGCCCGCGAGCAGTACTTC
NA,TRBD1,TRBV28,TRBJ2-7,CASSLFRGDRSTGYEQYF,TGTGCCAGCAGTTTGTTCAGGGGGGACAGGTCGACCGGCTACGAGCAGTACTTC
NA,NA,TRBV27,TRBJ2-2,CASSLGRTGELFF,TGTGCCAGCAGTTTAGGGAGAACCGGGGAGCTGTTTTTT
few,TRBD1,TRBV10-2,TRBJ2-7,CASSESNRGIYEQYF,TGCGCCAGCAGTGAGTCGAACAGGGGAATTTACGAGCAGTACTTC